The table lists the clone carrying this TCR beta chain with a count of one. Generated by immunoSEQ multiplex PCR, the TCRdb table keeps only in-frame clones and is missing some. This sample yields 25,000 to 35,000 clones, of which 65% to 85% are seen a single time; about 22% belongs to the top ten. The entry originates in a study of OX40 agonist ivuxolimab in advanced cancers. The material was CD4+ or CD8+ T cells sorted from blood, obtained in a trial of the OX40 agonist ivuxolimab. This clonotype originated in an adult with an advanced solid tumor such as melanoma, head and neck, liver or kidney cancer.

The CDR3 region is CATSRDLGLQETQYF. The DNA for the CDR3 is TGTGCCACCAGCAGAGATCTAGGGCTCCAAGAGACCCAGTACTTC. The chain uses TRBV15 and TRBJ2-5, with D uncertain. V lost 0 bases, J lost 1 base, and 9 bases lay in between. This CDR3 has 15 amino acids. Looked up from germline, CDR1 is LNHNV and CDR2 is YYDKDF (reference sequence).